This T cell receptor (beta chain) was profiled in a study of shared clonotypes between healthy human individuals. Germline lookup yields CDR1 MDHEN and CDR2 SYDVKM. V was clipped by 2 bases and J by 0 bases; unmatched bases: 3. This CDR3 region has 15 residues. CD45RO negativity and positive selection for CCR7 defined naive CD8 cells, a population that excluded terminally differentiated effector memory CD45RA+ cells. This clone came up once. This table comes from immunoSEQ multiplex PCR, and its TCRdb copy is limited to in-frame clones, with some not included. The sample comprises about 680,000 clones, about 90% of which are singletons, and approximately 24% rests with the top ten.

Sequencing used naive CD8+ T cells sorted from blood. This clonotype was sampled from a man aged 25-45 years in good health. The chain is built from TRBV28 and TRBJ2-7; 8 positions match TRBD1. DNA for the CDR3: TGTGCCAGCAGTTTAGGACAGGGCCTCTCCTACGAGCAGTACTTC. Translated: CASSLGQGLSYEQYF.